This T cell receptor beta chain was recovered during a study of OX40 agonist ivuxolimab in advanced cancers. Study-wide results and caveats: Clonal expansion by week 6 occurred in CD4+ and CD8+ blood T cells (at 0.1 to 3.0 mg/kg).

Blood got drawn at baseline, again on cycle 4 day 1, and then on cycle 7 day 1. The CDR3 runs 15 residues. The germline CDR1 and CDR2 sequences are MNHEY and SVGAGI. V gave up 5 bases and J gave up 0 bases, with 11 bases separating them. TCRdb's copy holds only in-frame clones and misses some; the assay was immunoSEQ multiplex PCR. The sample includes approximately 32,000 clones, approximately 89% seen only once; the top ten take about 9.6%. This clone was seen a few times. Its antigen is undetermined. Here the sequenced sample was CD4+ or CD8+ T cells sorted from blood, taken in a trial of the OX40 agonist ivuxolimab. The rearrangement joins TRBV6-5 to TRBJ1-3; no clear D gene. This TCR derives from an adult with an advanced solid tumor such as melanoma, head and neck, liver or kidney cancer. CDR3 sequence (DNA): TGTGCCAGCAGTCGGACGGTAGACTCTGGAAACACCATATATTTT. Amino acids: CASSRTVDSGNTIYF.